These 9 T cell receptor beta chains were all obtained from the same sample, sequenced in a study of T cells in Graves' hyperthyroidism and ophthalmopathy. Authors of the study amplified TCR beta CDR3 regions from RNA transcripts. During a first-round RT-PCR of the TCR CDR3, the HTBI primer set was used. Each CDR3 protein gets one entry after TCRdb re-called the multiplex PCR reads with MiXCR. Here the sample spans about 560,000 distinct CDR3 sequences, 16% being singletons. The specimen was blood. The source of these receptors is a young woman with Graves' hyperthyroidism.

The V call is TRBV7-9, the J call TRBJ1-5; TRBD1 might be the D (6 bases). CDR1 is SEHNR, CDR2 FQNEAQ, per germline (reference sequence). The CDR3 totals 15 residues. Between the trimmed V and J ends, which lost 8 bases and 3 bases, there was a span of 17 bases. The CDR3 DNA is TGTGCCAGCCGTCCAGCCGGACAGTTCAATCAGCCCCAGCATTTT. Its translation is CASRPAGQFNQPQHF.

This clonotype was observed a few times. The chain has TRBV10-3 and TRBJ2-1, with D maybe TRBD2 (6 bases). The V and J ends lost 6 bases and 1 base respectively, with 13 bases between them. The CDR3 runs 15 residues. Looked up from germline, CDR1 is ENHRY and CDR2 is SYGVKD. CDR3 in DNA: TGTGCCATCAGCCCGACTAGTCTTTCCTACAATGAGCAGTTCTTC. Encoded protein: CAISPTSLSYNEQFF.

V is TRBV7-9 and J is TRBJ2-3, with a weak D call TRBD2 (6 bases). Germline values: CDR1 SEHNR, CDR2 FQNEAQ (reference sequence). The CDR3 is made up of 16 amino acids. V dropped 4 bases and J dropped 0 bases, with 14 bases sitting between them. In DNA form, the CDR3 reads TGTGCCAGCAGCTGGCCCGGGGGACTTAGCACAGATACGCAGTATTTT. Its translation: CASSWPGGLSTDTQYF. Variable domain in full (rest from reference TRBV7-9 and TRBJ2-3): DTGVSQNPRHKITKRGQNVTFRCDPISEHNRLYWYRQTLGQGPEFLTYFQNEAQLEKSRLLSDRFSAERPKGSFSTLEIQRTEQGDSAMYLCASSWPGGLSTDTQYFGPGTRLTVL.

This clonotype appeared once. This sequence joins TRBV19 and TRBJ1-5; TRBD1 is a possible D gene (6 bases). The CDR3 consists of 15 residues. Germline-derived CDR1 and CDR2 are LNHDA and SQIVND (reference sequence). V was cut by 4 bases and J by 0 bases, with 10 bases left in between. The CDR3 DNA reads TGTGCCAGTAGTACGGGGGCTAATAGCAATCAGCCCCAGCATTTT. Protein: CASSTGANSNQPQHF.

The chain carries TRBV7-2 and TRBJ1-4; the D is unclear. Germline V gene lookup returns CDR1 SGHTA and CDR2 FQGNSA. This CDR3 has 13 amino acids. V was shortened by 2 bases and J by 8 bases, with 9 bases between the two germline ends. The CDR3 DNA reads TGTGCCAGCAGCTTATGGAACTACGAAAAACTGTTTTTT. Its protein product is CASSLWNYEKLFF. Full variable domain (missing parts from reference TRBV7-2 and TRBJ1-4): GAGVSQSPSNKVTEKGKDVELRCDPISGHTALYWYRQSLGQGLEFLIYFQGNSAPDKSGLPSDRFSAERTGGSVSTLTIQRTQQEDSAVYLCASSLWNYEKLFFGSGTQLSVL.

This clonotype was observed many times. J is TRBJ2-3 and V is TRBV7-2; 14 nucleotides agree with TRBD2. Losses at the gene ends were 5 bases for V and 7 bases for J; bases not matched to a gene: 17. The CDR3 spans 19 residues. The germline V gene encodes CDR1 SGHTA and CDR2 FQGNSA. The CDR3 spells CASSLHLGTSGSHINTQYF. The CDR3 DNA is TGTGCCAGCAGCCTCCATCTCGGGACTAGCGGGAGCCATATAAATACGCAGTATTTT.

This clonotype was seen more than once but under ten times. The rearrangement uses TRBV30 and TRBJ1-4; 8 bases map to TRBD1. CDR1 GTSNPN and CDR2 SVGIG come from the germline V gene (reference sequence). The CDR3 is made up of 13 amino acids. The V and J ends lost 3 bases and 8 bases, in that order; junction bases with no gene match: 5. The CDR3 coding sequence is TGTGCCTGGAGGGGGACAGGAGGCGAAAAACTGTTTTTT. Its translation: CAWRGTGGEKLFF.

This clonotype showed up many times. The CDR3: CASSERVSSSDEQFF. The CDR3 DNA sequence: TGTGCCAGCAGTGAACGCGTTTCGTCTTCCGATGAGCAGTTCTTC. The chain joins TRBV2 to TRBJ2-1; D uncertain. Germline loops: CDR1 SNHLY, CDR2 FYNNEI. Trimming stripped 2 bases from V and 8 bases from J, with 16 bases between. The CDR3 totals 15 residues.

Many counts were recorded for this clonotype. The J gene is TRBJ1-1, the V gene TRBV28, with D hard to call. Germline V gene sequence: CDR1 MDHEN, CDR2 SYDVKM. This CDR3 region has 14 residues. V lost 5 bases to trimming and J lost 1 base, with 11 bases between them. CDR3 nucleotides: TGTGCCAGCAGTATTCTGCGAGCGAACACTGAAGCTTTCTTT. It encodes CASSILRANTEAFF.